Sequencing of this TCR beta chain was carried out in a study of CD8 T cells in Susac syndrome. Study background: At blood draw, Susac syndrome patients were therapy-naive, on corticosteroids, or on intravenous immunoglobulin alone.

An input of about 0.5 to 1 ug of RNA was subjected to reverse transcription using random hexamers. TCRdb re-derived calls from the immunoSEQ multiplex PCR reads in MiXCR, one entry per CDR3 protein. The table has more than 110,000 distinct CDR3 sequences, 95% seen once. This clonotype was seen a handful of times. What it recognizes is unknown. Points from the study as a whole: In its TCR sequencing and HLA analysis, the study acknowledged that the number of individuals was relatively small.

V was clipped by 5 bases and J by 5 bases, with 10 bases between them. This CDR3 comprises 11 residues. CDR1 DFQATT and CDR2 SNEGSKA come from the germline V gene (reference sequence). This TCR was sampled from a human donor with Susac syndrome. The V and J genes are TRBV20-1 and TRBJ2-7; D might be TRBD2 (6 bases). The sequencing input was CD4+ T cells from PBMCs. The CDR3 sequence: CSAPGGDEQYF. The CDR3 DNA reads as TGCAGTGCTCCGGGCGGGGACGAGCAGTACTTC.